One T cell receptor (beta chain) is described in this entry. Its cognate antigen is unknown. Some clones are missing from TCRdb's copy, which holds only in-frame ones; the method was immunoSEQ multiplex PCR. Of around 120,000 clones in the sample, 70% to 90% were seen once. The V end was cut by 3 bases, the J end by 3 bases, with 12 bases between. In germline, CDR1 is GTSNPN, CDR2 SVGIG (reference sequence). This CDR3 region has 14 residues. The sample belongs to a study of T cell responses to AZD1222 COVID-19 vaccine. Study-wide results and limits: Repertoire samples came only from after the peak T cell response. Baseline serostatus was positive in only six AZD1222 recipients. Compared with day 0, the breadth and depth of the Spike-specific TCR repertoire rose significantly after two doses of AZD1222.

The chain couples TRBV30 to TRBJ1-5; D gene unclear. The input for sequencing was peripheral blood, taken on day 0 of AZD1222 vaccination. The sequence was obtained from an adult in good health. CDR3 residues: CAWSVSSVNQPQHF. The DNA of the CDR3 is TGTGCCTGGAGCGTTAGTTCCGTCAATCAGCCCCAGCATTTT.